The entry that follows covers one T cell receptor (beta chain) sequence. Profiled with immunoSEQ multiplex PCR; TCRdb holds only in-frame clones, not every one. The table includes some 460,000 clones, 75% to 90% detected once. This sample was included in a study of blood T cell repertoires in COVID-19. Germline CDR1 and CDR2: KGHSH and LQKENI. The CDR3 contains 15 residues. Trimming removed 5 bases at V and 6 bases at J, with 20 bases between. This TCR came from a woman in her thirties with acute or convalescent COVID-19. The sequencing sample was made of peripheral blood. This chain uses TRBV18 with TRBJ2-7; possibly TRBD2 for D (7 bases). The CDR3 sequence: CASSMDGGLSFEQYF. The DNA for the CDR3 is TGTGCCAGCTCAATGGACGGGGGGCTTTCGTTCGAGCAGTACTTC.